A selection of T cell receptor beta chains follows, all from one sample in a study of CD8+CD57+ T cells in acquired aplastic anemia. Via MiXCR, TCRdb re-called the reads, giving one row per CDR3 protein. Among roughly 260,000 distinct CDR3 sequences listed, around half were seen once. What was sequenced was sorted CD4+, CD8+, or CD8+CD57+ T cells (not recorded which) from PBMCs. The receptors come from a human donor with aplastic anemia. The CDR3 runs from the conserved cysteine through the conserved F or W. Fields, in order: J gene, clone size, D gene, V gene, CDR3 DNA, CDR3 protein. A D gene is named only where the DNA matches it firmly. Expanded clones are given a class, and other clones once, few, many or no size at all.

TRBJ2-1	-	TRBD2	TRBV7-2	TGTGCCAGCAGCTTAGTTGGTACTAGCGGGATCAATGAGCAGTTCTTC	CASSLVGTSGINEQFF
TRBJ1-6	-	TRBD1	TRBV7-4	TGTGCCAGCAGCTTAGCGACAGGGGTGTCTTCACCCCTCCACTTT	CASSLATGVSSPLHF
TRBJ1-5	many	-	TRBV9	TGTGCCAGCAGCGTAGGAGGGGGTCCAAAAGAGCCCCAGCATTTT	CASSVGGGPKEPQHF
TRBJ2-7	-	-	TRBV10-3	TGTGCCAGCAGCGTAGCCGGCTCCGGGACCCACGAGCAGTACTTC	CASSVAGSGTHEQYF
TRBJ1-2	-	-	TRBV7-9	TGTGCCAGCAGCCCTGGGACCAAGGGGTATGGCTACACCTTC	CASSPGTKGYGYTF
TRBJ1-2	-	TRBD1	TRBV7-9	TGTGCCAGCAGCCCGGACAGGGTGGGGTACTATGGCTACACCTTC	CASSPDRVGYYGYTF
TRBJ1-1	-	TRBD1	TRBV5-1	TGTGCCAGCAGCTTAGGGGGCGTAGGGAACACTGAAGCTTTCTTT	CASSLGGVGNTEAFF
TRBJ1-2	many	-	TRBV6-5	TGTGCCAGCAGTTACTCCGGGAGCAACTATGGCTACACCTTC	CASSYSGSNYGYTF
TRBJ2-2	many	TRBD2	TRBV20-1	TGCAGTGCTAGTGTGGGGGGGGGGGACACCGGGGAGCTGTTTTTT	CSASVGGGDTGELFF
TRBJ1-6	-	TRBD1	TRBV7-2	TGTGCCAGCAGCTTAGGTCTCAGGGGGTCCTATAATTCACCCCTCCACTTT	CASSLGLRGSYNSPLHF
TRBJ1-4	many	-	TRBV10-3	TGTGCCATCAGTGAGGTCAGCGGGGTTAATGAAAAACTGTTTTTT	CAISEVSGVNEKLFF
TRBJ1-1	-	TRBD1	TRBV4-1	TGCGCCAGCAGCCAAGTCGGACAGGGTAGCCCTGAAGCTTTCTTT	CASSQVGQGSPEAFF
TRBJ1-6	-	TRBD1	TRBV2	TGTGCCAGCAGTGAAGAGGGACAGGGTTTTAATTCACCCCTCCACTTT	CASSEEGQGFNSPLHF
TRBJ1-2	once	-	TRBV19	TGCAGCGTTGGACCCGGGCGGAACTATGGCTACACCTTC	CSVGPGRNYGYTF
TRBJ2-7	many	-	TRBV9	TGTGCCAGCAGCGTAGCGGGCTCAGATTCCTACGAGCAGTACTTC	CASSVAGSDSYEQYF
TRBJ1-2	many	-	TRBV5-1	TGCGCCAGCAGCTTGGTAACGTACAGGACAGCTAACTATGGCTACACCTTC	CASSLVTYRTANYGYTF
TRBJ2-1	-	-	TRBV2	TGTGCCAGCACTCAGGGGTACAATGAGCAGTTCTTC	CASTQGYNEQFF
TRBJ1-3	-	-	TRBV12-3/TRBV12-4	TGTGCCAGCACCGTCCCTGAGGGAAACACCATATATTTT	CASTVPEGNTIYF
TRBJ2-7	many	TRBD1	TRBV9	TGTGCCAGCAGCGGGATTCAGGGGGCCTCCTACGAGCAGTACTTC	CASSGIQGASYEQYF
TRBJ1-2	few	TRBD1	TRBV25-1	TGTGCCAGCAGTGACAGTAGCAGGGGGGAGATGTACACCTTC	CASSDSSRGEMYTF
TRBJ1-1	-	TRBD1	TRBV11-2	TGTGCCAGCACCCGACAGGGCATGAACACTGAAGCTTTCTTT	CASTRQGMNTEAFF
TRBJ2-1	many	-	TRBV7-9	TGTGCCAGCAGCTTATCCAGGAAGAGCTCCTACAATGAGCAGTTCTTC	CASSLSRKSSYNEQFF
TRBJ2-7	-	-	TRBV29-1	TGCAGCGGGCGGACAGCAGAGTACGAGCAGTACTTC	CSGRTAEYEQYF
TRBJ2-7	-	TRBD1	TRBV19	TGTGCCAGTAGGTTGACAGGGGGCTCCTACGAGCAGTACTTC	CASRLTGGSYEQYF
TRBJ2-7	few	-	TRBV6-5	TGTGCCAGCGGTACCGGGACCTACGAGCAGTACTTC	CASGTGTYEQYF
TRBJ1-3	-	-	TRBV15	TGTGCCACCAGCAGAGATCTTCGCTCTGGAAACACCATATATTTT	CATSRDLRSGNTIYF
TRBJ1-3	-	TRBD1	TRBV7-9	TGTGCCAGCAGCTTGACAGGGATTGCGGGAAACACCATATATTTT	CASSLTGIAGNTIYF
TRBJ2-5	many	-	TRBV24-1	TGTGCCACCAGTGATTCGGACTTTTCAGAGACCCAGTACTTC	CATSDSDFSETQYF
TRBJ1-2	many	TRBD1	TRBV7-3	TGTGCCAGCAGCCACCGCCCCGGGACAGGGGGTCTGGGTGGCTACACCTTC	CASSHRPGTGGLGGYTF
TRBJ2-7	-	-	TRBV2	TGTGCCAGCAAATCTGGATCCTACGAGCAGTACTTC	CASKSGSYEQYF
TRBJ2-1	many	-	TRBV5-5	TGTGCCAGCAGCTTCGAGGGATGGATCAGGGATGAGCAGTTCTTC	CASSFEGWIRDEQFF
TRBJ2-2	many	-	TRBV9	TGTGCCAGCAGCGTAGGGGTTTCGAACACCGGGGAGCTGTTTTTT	CASSVGVSNTGELFF
TRBJ2-6	-	-	TRBV29-1	TGCAGCGTTCGGGGACCCTCTGGGGCCAACGTCCTGACTTTC	CSVRGPSGANVLTF
TRBJ1-1	many	-	TRBV10-3	TGTGCCATCAGTGAGGCGGATCCAAACACTGAAGCTTTCTTT	CAISEADPNTEAFF
TRBJ2-1	many	-	TRBV7-9	TGTGCCAGCAGCTTTGGTCCGTTAGGCAATGAGCAGTTCTTC	CASSFGPLGNEQFF
TRBJ2-7	-	TRBD1	TRBV4-3	TGCGCCAGCAGCCAAGACTCTAGGGACAGGTTCTACGAGCAGTACTTC	CASSQDSRDRFYEQYF
TRBJ2-3	many	-	TRBV7-2	TGTGCCAGCAGCTTACTAGCTTCACGCTCCACAGATACGCAGTATTTT	CASSLLASRSTDTQYF
TRBJ2-7	-	TRBD2	TRBV6-2/TRBV6-3	TGTGCCAGCAGCCGGGGGACTAGCCTTCCCGAGCAGTACTTC	CASSRGTSLPEQYF
TRBJ2-3	many	TRBD2	TRBV6-4	TGTGCCAGCAGCACTAGCGGGGGGGCGGATACGCAGTATTTT	CASSTSGGADTQYF
TRBJ1-1	-	-	TRBV29-1	TGCAGCGCCGTCCCGGGAGGCACTGAAGCTTTCTTT	CSAVPGGTEAFF
TRBJ1-1	many	-	TRBV6-2/TRBV6-3	TGTGCCAGCAGTTACCATAGGACTGAAGCTTTCTTT	CASSYHRTEAFF
TRBJ2-7	many	-	TRBV10-3	TGTGCCATCAGTGATGACCAGGGGGGCCCCTACGAGCAGTACTTC	CAISDDQGGPYEQYF
TRBJ2-1	-	TRBD2	TRBV20-1	TGCAGCGCAAGGTGGCTAGCGGGGTACAATGAGCAGTTCTTC	CSARWLAGYNEQFF
TRBJ2-1	many	TRBD2	TRBV5-5	TGTGCCAGCAGCCTAACGGGACTAGCACCCAATGAGCAGTTCTTC	CASSLTGLAPNEQFF
TRBJ2-5	many	-	TRBV7-9	TGTGCCAGCAGCCCACTTGTCCGGGGGACTCTGGGAGAGACCCAGTACTTC	CASSPLVRGTLGETQYF
TRBJ1-1	few	-	TRBV5-1	TGCGCCAGCAGCTTCATTAGTCGGGGCCCCTACACTGAAGCTTTCTTT	CASSFISRGPYTEAFF
TRBJ1-6	many	-	TRBV4-3	TGCGCCAGCAGCCAAGATATAGGGGCAACCTATTCACCCCTCCACTTT	CASSQDIGATYSPLHF
TRBJ2-2	-	TRBD2	TRBV7-6	TGTGCCAGCAGCTCGGCCGGATGGGGAGCGGGACCCGGGGAGCTGTTTTTT	CASSSAGWGAGPGELFF
TRBJ1-4	few	-	TRBV4-3	TGCGCCAGCAGCCAAGATGGGGGGTCGAATGAAAAACTGTTTTTT	CASSQDGGSNEKLFF
TRBJ1-5	-	-	TRBV27	TGTGCCAGCAGTAAAAGGGGGTCCGCCCAGCCCCAGCATTTT	CASSKRGSAQPQHF
TRBJ1-6	-	TRBD1	TRBV10-3	TGTGCCATCAGTGAAGGGACAGGGGTTAATTCACCCCTCCACTTT	CAISEGTGVNSPLHF
TRBJ1-1	-	-	TRBV7-9	TGTGCCAGCAGCCCTAGTGGGGTGGACACTGAAGCTTTCTTT	CASSPSGVDTEAFF
TRBJ2-7	many	TRBD2	TRBV5-6	TGTGCCAGCAGCTCCTCCGGACTAGCCTACGAGCAGTACTTC	CASSSSGLAYEQYF
TRBJ1-4	-	-	TRBV6-2/TRBV6-3	TGTGCCAGCAGTTTTAAAAACAGGTTAAATGAAAAACTGTTTTTT	CASSFKNRLNEKLFF